Many counts were recorded for the clone carrying this T cell receptor beta chain. The data stem from a study of T-cell reconstitution after alpha-beta-depleted transplantation in children. Per germline, CDR1 MNHEY and CDR2 SVGEGT. This CDR3 contains 13 residues. Trimming cost V 5 bases and J 1 base; bases outside gene matches: 2. Library preparation (for TCRbeta) was performed with unique molecular identifiers. TCRdb passed the PCR reads through MiXCR, listing each CDR3 protein once. The sample includes 490,000 or so distinct CDR3 sequences, around 12% of them seen just once. The chain joins TRBV6-2 or TRBV6-3 to TRBJ2-7; TRBD1 agrees at 7 bases. The TCR was taken from a human donor who donated a stem cell graft to a child with combined immunodeficiency. The source was PBMCs from the stem cell graft donor, collected from the stem cell graft. CDR3: CASSATGSYEQYF. The CDR3 bases are TGTGCCAGCAGTGCGACAGGGTCCTACGAGCAGTACTTC.